The T cell receptor beta chain described here comes from a study of human versus mouse CDR3 diversity and MHC coevolution. The wider study: Reported immunoSEQ sensitivity was one in 200,000 T cells, with reduced amplification bias.

Regarding the study as a whole: Two of the three human donors had the lowest clonal inequality. On average, humans showed more CDR3 deletions and insertions than mice.

The repertoire was sequenced with immunoSEQ multiplex PCR; TCRdb's copy has only in-frame clones and lacks some. The table lists around 59,000 clones, just under 95% of them singletons. From germline, CDR1 is ENHRY and CDR2 SYGVKD. The CDR3 consists of 12 residues. V lost 0 bases to trimming and J lost 7 bases, with 4 bases between them. With regard to this clone: Its antigen is currently unknown.

The chain combines TRBV10-3 with TRBJ1-3; D is ambiguous. The origin of this receptor is a person between 55 and 69 years old in good health. Sequenced material: naive CD4+ T cells from blood. As for subset: CD45RO-negative CD62L-positive naive CD4 T cells. The CDR3, as DNA: TGTGCCATCAGTGAGTCGAGGAACACCATATATTTT. Protein product: CAISESRNTIYF.